The 19 T cell receptor beta chains below come from one sample, sequenced in a study of T cell repertoires in cytomegalovirus infection (dated by TCRdb to the late 2010s). Sequencing used an Illumina HiSeq 1500. TCRdb itself trimmed the public reads at Q25 with fastp, ran MiXCR and retained productive beta chains. When rows share a CDR3 protein, they turn into one entry using the most common DNA and genes. The sample includes 630,000 or so distinct CDR3 sequences, with approximately 24% observed a single time. The leading ten clones occupy around 8% of the sample. Source material: CD8+ T cells from PBMCs. Receptors originate from a human donor in good health (CMV status not recorded). Some clones in this sample may be carry-over from other donors' samples.

Concerning this clonotype itself: An end of the junction does not agree with germline; a read error may underlie this. The chain uses TRBV20-1 and TRBJ2-5; the match to TRBD2 covers 9 bases. The germline gives CDR1 DFQATT, CDR2 SNEGSKA (reference sequence). CDR3 length: 17 amino acids. CDR3 sequence (DNA): TGCAGTACTAGCTTAGGCGGGGGGGCCTGGGTAGGAGAGACCCAGTACTTC. Translating gives CSTSLGGGAWVGETQYF.

This clonotype was seen many times. The chain joins TRBV7-9 to TRBJ2-6, with 10 bases matching TRBD1. Germline V gives CDR1 SEHNR, CDR2 FQNEAQ (reference sequence). V trimming: 5 bases; J trimming: 0 bases; junction bases outside the gene matches: 7. The CDR3 runs to 18 residues. CDR3 coding DNA: TGTGCCAGCAGCCCCCGGGACAGGGGTATCTCTGGGGCCAACGTCCTGACTTTC. Its translation is CASSPRDRGISGANVLTF.

This chain joins TRBV24-1 and TRBJ1-2; 10 positions agree with TRBD1. The CDR3 runs 14 residues. After removal of 4 bases from V and 6 bases from J, the junction contained 4 bases not matched to a gene. Germline CDR1 is KGHDR and CDR2 is SFDVKD. In DNA, the CDR3 is TGTGCCACCAGTGACTCCGGGACAGGGGATGGCTACACCTTC. Protein product: CATSDSGTGDGYTF.

This clonotype was counted many times. The chain recombines TRBV7-2 with TRBJ1-6, with D uncertain. The CDR3 covers 14 residues. Germline V gene sequence: CDR1 SGHTA, CDR2 FQGNSA. Trimming took 8 bases from V and 6 from J, leaving 14 bases between them. The CDR3 bases are TGTGCCAGCGGAACAAGCGTTTTTAATTCACCCCTCCACTTT. Encoded protein: CASGTSVFNSPLHF.

For this clonotype: Its ends do not fully match the called genes, so a read error is possible. This chain uses TRBV5-1 with TRBJ2-1; maybe TRBD2 (10 bases). This CDR3 has 21 amino acids. Germline V gene sequence: CDR1 SGHRS, CDR2 YFSETQ. The CDR3 DNA reads as TGCGCCAGCAGCACCGGTCCCCAGACAGGGGGGATTAGCGGGGGGTTCAATAAGCAGTTCTTC. It encodes CASSTGPQTGGISGGFNKQFF.

The chain is built from TRBV9 and TRBJ1-2; TRBD1 aligns across 9 bases. The trim removed 5 bases at V and 8 bases at J, leaving 13 bases unmatched. The CDR3 totals 15 residues. Germline CDR1 is SGDLS and CDR2 is YYNGEE. The CDR3 is CASSYPGTGRIGYTF. In DNA, the CDR3 is TGTGCCAGCAGTTATCCCGGGACAGGGAGGATCGGCTACACCTTC. The full variable domain, rest sourced from reference TRBV9 and TRBJ1-2, is DSGVTQTPKHLITATGQRVTLRCSPRSGDLSVYWYQQSLDQGLQFLIQYYNGEERAKGNILERFSAQQFPDLHSELNLSSLELGDSALYFCASSYPGTGRIGYTFGSGTRLTVV.

This clonotype was seen a few times. The chain employs TRBV7-9 and TRBJ1-1; the D gene is possibly TRBD1 (5 bases). The CDR3 sequence is 15 residues long. The V gene lost 7 bases and the J gene lost 4 bases, with 19 bases spanning the gap. Per the germline V gene, CDR1 is SEHNR and CDR2 is FQNEAQ (reference sequence). The CDR3: CASTRLGGARTEAFF. Written as DNA, the CDR3 is TGTGCCAGCACCCGCCTAGGAGGGGCGCGCACTGAAGCTTTCTTT. Full variable domain (remainder filled in from reference TRBV7-9 and TRBJ1-1): DTGVSQNPRHKITKRGQNVTFRCDPISEHNRLYWYRQTLGQGPEFLTYFQNEAQLEKSRLLSDRFSAERPKGSFSTLEIQRTEQGDSAMYLCASTRLGGARTEAFFGQGTRLTVV.

This clonotype appeared a few times. CDR3 loop: CAGGGGQETQYF. CDR3 coding DNA: TGTGCTGGGGGCGGGGGCCAAGAGACCCAGTACTTC. The chain carries TRBV5-4 and TRBJ2-5; weak D call: TRBD2 (7 bases). The CDR3 totals 12 residues. Germline V gene lookup returns CDR1 SGHNT and CDR2 YYREEE (reference sequence).

This clonotype has at least ten counts. The chain recombines TRBV20-1 with TRBJ2-3; 8 bases match TRBD2. This CDR3 spans 14 amino acids. V was pared by 5 bases and J by 1 base, with 5 bases of the junction left unmatched. The V gene's germline CDR1 is DFQATT and CDR2 SNEGSKA (reference sequence). CDR3 residues: CSADGGAGTDTQYF. CDR3 nucleotides: TGCAGTGCTGACGGGGGGGCGGGCACAGATACGCAGTATTTT.

The chain couples TRBV28 to TRBJ2-7; D not certain. This CDR3 has 13 residues. V was pared by 4 bases and J by 4 bases, with 11 bases between. Germline V gives CDR1 MDHEN, CDR2 SYDVKM. CDR3 coding DNA: TGTGCCAGCAGTTCTATGCCCCGGTACGAGCAGTACGTC. Its protein is CASSSMPRYEQYV.

This clonotype showed up many times. The chain links TRBV7-9 to TRBJ2-5, with D possibly being TRBD2 (5 bases). V was trimmed by 5 bases and J by 5 bases, leaving 9 bases between them. Looked up from germline, CDR1 is SEHNR and CDR2 is FQNEAQ (reference sequence). This CDR3 comprises 12 residues. The CDR3 nucleotides read TGTGCCAGCAGCGAGGGCGGGGAGACCCAGTACTTC. This encodes CASSEGGETQYF.

The chain has TRBV11-1 and TRBJ2-1, with D possibly TRBD2 on 6 matching bases. Germline CDR1 is SGHAT and CDR2 is FQDESV (reference sequence). CDR3 length: 14 residues. Trimming stripped 1 base from V and 8 bases from J, with 12 bases between. The CDR3 loop is CASSLVGGFDEQFF. CDR3 nucleotide sequence: TGTGCCAGCAGCTTAGTAGGAGGGTTCGATGAGCAGTTCTTC.

This clonotype was counted ten times or more. The CDR3 DNA follows: TGTGCCAGCAGTTACTCGAAATTGGGGTGGCAGTTCTTC. Translated, it gives CASSYSKLGWQFF. This chain links TRBV6-5 with TRBJ2-1; D gene uncertain. Deletions cut 0 bases from V and 12 bases from J, with 12 bases between. The germline V gene encodes CDR1 MNHEY and CDR2 SVGAGI. This CDR3 comprises 13 residues.

This clonotype was counted a few times. The gene calls are TRBV27 and TRBJ1-2; D not certain. V lost 4 bases to trimming and J lost 4 bases, with 10 bases between them. CDR3 size: 13 residues. Germline CDR1 is MNHEY and CDR2 is SMNVEV (reference sequence). CDR3 in DNA: TGTGCCAGCAGTTACGGCAGACTCTATGGCTACACCTTC. Its protein product is CASSYGRLYGYTF.

This clonotype turned up a few times. This chain uses TRBV13 with TRBJ2-1; 12 positions agree with TRBD2. V gave up 4 bases and J gave up 8 bases; unmatched junction bases: 6. The CDR3 runs to 15 residues. Germline V gene data show CDR1 as PRHDT and CDR2 as FYEKMQ (reference sequence). CDR3 loop: CASSYPSGGADEQFF. The CDR3 DNA is TGTGCCAGCAGCTACCCTAGCGGGGGGGCCGATGAGCAGTTCTTC.

In its sample, this clonotype was seen many times. The CDR3, as DNA: TGTGCCAGCAGCCAAGATACGAGACATACCAATGAGCAGTTCTTC. Translation gives CASSQDTRHTNEQFF. V and J are TRBV4-2 and TRBJ2-1, with unresolved D. This CDR3 is 15 amino acids long. Trimming shortened V by 0 bases and J by 6 bases, and 12 bases separated the two germline ends. Germline CDR1 is LGHNA and CDR2 is YNFKEQ.

This clonotype was counted many times. This rearrangement joins TRBV29-1 to TRBJ1-1; D uncertain. This CDR3 has 12 residues. CDR1 and CDR2 from the germline V gene are SQVTM and ANQGSEA. V lost 3 bases and J lost 0, with 5 bases in between. CDR3 coding DNA: TGCAGCGTTGAGGGAATGAACACTGAAGCTTTCTTT. This translates into CSVEGMNTEAFF.

This clonotype showed up many times. V usage is TRBV6-6 and J usage is TRBJ2-1; D not resolved. CDR1 is MNHNY and CDR2 is SVGAGI in the germline V gene (reference sequence). CDR3 length: 16 residues. V was shortened by 6 bases and J by 0 bases, with 15 bases between the two germline ends. CDR3 sequence reads: CASSPSLPSSYNEQFF. The CDR3 DNA is TGTGCCAGCAGCCCATCCCTCCCTAGCTCCTACAATGAGCAGTTCTTC.

The chain employs TRBV7-9 and TRBJ1-1, with TRBD1 matching 9 bases. CDR1 and CDR2 from the germline V gene are SEHNR and FQNEAQ (reference sequence). CDR3 length equals 11 residues. V shed 5 bases, J shed 11 bases, and the junction held 3 bases outside the gene matches. CDR3 sequence reads: CASSNDRGAFF. Here the CDR3 DNA reads TGTGCCAGCAGCAATGACAGGGGGGCTTTCTTT.